This TCR beta chain originates from a study of cytotoxic CD8 clonotypes in ibrutinib-treated CLL. Study summary: Specimens for response were gathered following a median roughly twelve months of therapy, spanning 6 to 36.

Overall study results and limits: Rare overall, public clonotypes shrank or held steady under therapy. Clonality climbed at ibrutinib response, then dropped toward baseline at progression.

Per the germline V gene, CDR1 is SGHDT and CDR2 is YYEEEE. Germline trimming cut 0 bases from V and 5 bases from J; bases unmatched to any gene: 10. CDR3 length: 19 residues. The targeted sequencing depth was 1 in 200,000 to 1 in 1 million T cells. Clones were sequenced by immunoSEQ multiplex PCR, and TCRdb holds only the in-frame ones, with some missing. This table has 50,000 to 65,000 clones, less than 60% appearing once. Regarding this clone: Its specificity is unknown.

The rearrangement joins TRBV5-6 to TRBJ2-2; 13 nucleotides agree with TRBD2. The clonotype originates from a human donor with chronic lymphocytic leukemia. Sequencing used PBMCs, obtained after 12 months of ibrutinib treatment. The CDR3 is CASSLGARLAGGWTGELFF. The DNA of the CDR3 is TGTGCCAGCAGCTTGGGCGCCCGACTAGCGGGAGGATGGACCGGGGAGCTGTTTTTT.